This T cell receptor (beta chain) is from a study of cytomegalovirus exposure and HLA in healthy donors. General study results and limits: Fewer N-insertions than the approximately 700-donor mean were reportedly shown by an Asian-associated ancestry cluster in a later analysis.

V lost 5 bases, J lost 7 bases, and 7 bases stayed unmatched. Germline V gene data show CDR1 as MDHEN and CDR2 as SYDVKM. The CDR3 runs to 14 residues. It was with 60 Vbeta and 13 Jbeta primers that the PCR ran. Per the original data handling: It was a later analysis that counted tens of millions of unique TCR beta chains, of which about 10 million were shared. The table came from immunoSEQ multiplex PCR; TCRdb's copy has only in-frame clones and leaves some out. That table is the source of V, J and clone size, and D and trimming were worked out from the DNA. This repertoire shows around 200,000 clones, around 75% found once; its top ten account for roughly 3%. This clone was found a few times. The antigen is undetermined.

This chain links TRBV28 with TRBJ2-1; 8 bases fit TRBD1. This clonotype originated in a male donor in good health and CMV-seronegative. The specimen sequenced was PBMCs. The CDR3 spells CASSVRGRINEQFF. Written as DNA, the CDR3 is TGTGCCAGCAGTGTCAGGGGGCGAATAAATGAGCAGTTCTTC.